This section outlines one T cell receptor beta chain sequence together with its context. Authors' processing steps: Reference gene primer amplification gave estimated nucleated cell counts. Profiling relied on immunoSEQ multiplex PCR, and the TCRdb table lists in-frame clones only, not all of them. V, J and clone size are those of that table, while D and trimming were read from the DNA. The sample lists around 68,000 clones, approximately 90% occurring once. This CDR3 is built from 15 residues. Germline V gives CDR1 MNHEY, CDR2 SVGAGI. V trimming: 5 bases; J trimming: 3 bases; junction bases outside the gene matches: 9. The record originates from a study of blood T cell repertoires in COVID-19. The wider study: Sites in the United States, Italy and Spain provided acute and convalescent COVID-19 samples. PBMCs, B-cell-depleted T cells, or T cells were the source of the cDNA or gDNA that made up the material.

The receptor was isolated from a man over 45 with acute or convalescent COVID-19. The rearrangement links TRBV6-5 to TRBJ1-2; 7 nucleotides line up with TRBD1. The material sequenced was peripheral blood. The CDR3 protein is CASSTTGERDYGYTF. The CDR3 DNA reads TGTGCCAGCAGTACAACAGGGGAACGTGACTATGGCTACACCTTC.